This T cell receptor beta chain was recorded in a study of blood T cell repertoires in COVID-19. This clone has only one observation. In the source study's methods: Scientists estimated how many nucleated cells there were by amplifying reference gene primers. The table came from immunoSEQ multiplex PCR; TCRdb's copy has only in-frame clones and leaves some out. That table furnishes V, J and clone size, whereas the DNA furnished D and trimming. The sample gives hundreds of thousands of clones, roughly 87% of which show up once; roughly 7% is in the top ten. CDR3 length: 13 residues. CDR1 KGHDR and CDR2 SFDVKD come from the germline V gene. Trimming removed 8 bases at V and 2 bases at J, with 9 bases between.

The rearrangement joins TRBV24-1 to TRBJ2-1, with D unresolved. The specimen was peripheral blood. This clonotype was sampled from a man in his sixties who had recovered from COVID-19. DNA for the CDR3: TGTGCCACCACCGGTTACCCCTACAATGAGCAGTTCTTC. Its translation is CATTGYPYNEQFF.